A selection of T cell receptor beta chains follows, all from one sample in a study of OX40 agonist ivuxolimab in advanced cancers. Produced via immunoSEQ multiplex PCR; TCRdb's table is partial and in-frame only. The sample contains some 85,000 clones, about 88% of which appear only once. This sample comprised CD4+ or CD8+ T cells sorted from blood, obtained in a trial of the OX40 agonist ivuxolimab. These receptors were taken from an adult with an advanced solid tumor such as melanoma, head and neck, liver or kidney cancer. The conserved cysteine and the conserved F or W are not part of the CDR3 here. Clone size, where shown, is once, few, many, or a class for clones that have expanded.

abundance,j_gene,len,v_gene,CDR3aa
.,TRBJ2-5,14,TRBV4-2,ASSQAIIAGGETQY
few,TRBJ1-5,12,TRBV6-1,ASSEDRRRQPQH
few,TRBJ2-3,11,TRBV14,ASSQFRTDTQY
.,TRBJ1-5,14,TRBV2,ASSESQGAGSRPQH
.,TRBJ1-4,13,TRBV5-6,ASSMAGGYGEKLF
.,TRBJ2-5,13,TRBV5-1,ASSSGTGGRETQY
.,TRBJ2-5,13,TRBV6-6,ASSYRTRAQETQY
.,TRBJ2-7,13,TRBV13,ASSQGLASSYEQY
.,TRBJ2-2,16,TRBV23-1,ASSQELHGQGLTGELF
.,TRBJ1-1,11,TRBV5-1,ASSPDGRPEAF
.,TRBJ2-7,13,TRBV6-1,ASSARTGSSYEQY
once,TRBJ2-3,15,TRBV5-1,ASSLVREGHGTDTQY
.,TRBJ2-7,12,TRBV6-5,ASSYSRTNREQY
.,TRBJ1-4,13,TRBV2,ASRPTPATNEKLF
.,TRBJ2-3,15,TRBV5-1,ASSNGLAGAGGDTQY